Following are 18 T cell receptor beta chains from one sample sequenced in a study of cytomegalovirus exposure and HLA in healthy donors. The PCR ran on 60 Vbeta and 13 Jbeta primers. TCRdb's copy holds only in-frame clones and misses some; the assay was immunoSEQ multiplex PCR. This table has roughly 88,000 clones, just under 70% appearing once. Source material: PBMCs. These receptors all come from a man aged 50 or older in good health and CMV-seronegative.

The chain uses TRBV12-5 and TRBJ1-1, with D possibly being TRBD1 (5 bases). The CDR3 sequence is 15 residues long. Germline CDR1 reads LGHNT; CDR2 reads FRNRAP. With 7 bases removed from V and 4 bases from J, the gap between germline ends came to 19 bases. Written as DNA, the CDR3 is TGTGCTAGTGCCCTAAGGCTTCAGGGTTCCACTGAAGCTTTCTTT. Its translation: CASALRLQGSTEAFF.

The CDR3 nucleotides read TGTGCCAGCAGCCCGAGGGCCCGTTCGGCTTTCTTT. This gives the protein CASSPRARSAFF. The V call is TRBV7-8, the J call TRBJ1-1; D not resolved. Germline lookup yields CDR1 SGHVS and CDR2 FQNEAQ. With 5 bases removed from V and 11 bases from J, the gap between germline ends came to 15 bases. The CDR3 sequence is 12 residues long. Together with reference TRBV7-8 and TRBJ1-1, the CDR3 gives the full variable domain: GAGVSQSPRYKVAKRGQDVALRCDPISGHVSLFWYQQALGQGPEFLTYFQNEAQLDKSGLPSDRFFAERPEGSVSTLKIQRTQQEDSAVYLCASSPRARSAFFGQGTRLTVV.

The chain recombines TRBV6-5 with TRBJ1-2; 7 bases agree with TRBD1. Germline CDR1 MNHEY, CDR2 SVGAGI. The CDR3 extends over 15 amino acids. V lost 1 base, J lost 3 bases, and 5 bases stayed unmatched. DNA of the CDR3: TGTGCCAGCAGTTACTGGCAGGGGGAGGACTATGGCTACACCTTC. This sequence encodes CASSYWQGEDYGYTF.

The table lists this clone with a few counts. CDR3 DNA sequence: TGTGCCAGCTTAGATGGGGGCTACGAGCAGTACGTC. Translation: CASLDGGYEQYV. The gene calls are TRBV6-1 and TRBJ2-7, with D possibly called TRBD1 or TRBD2 (5 bases each). V lost 8 bases to trimming and J lost 3 bases, with 11 bases between them. CDR3 size: 12 residues. CDR1 and CDR2 (germline): MNHNS, SASEGT.

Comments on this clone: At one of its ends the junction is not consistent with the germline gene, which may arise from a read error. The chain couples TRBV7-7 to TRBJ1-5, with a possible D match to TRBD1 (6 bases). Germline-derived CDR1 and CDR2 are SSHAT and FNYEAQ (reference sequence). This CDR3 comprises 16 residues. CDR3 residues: CASSLETGNSNQPQHF. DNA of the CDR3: TGTGCTAGCAGCTTAGAGACAGGAAATAGCAATCAGCCCCAGCATTTT. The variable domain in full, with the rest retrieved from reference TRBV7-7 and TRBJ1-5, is GAGVSQSPRYKVTKRGQDVTLRCDPISSHATLYWYQQALGQGPEFLTYFNYEAQPDKSGLPSDRFSAERPEGSISTLTIQRTEQRDSAMYRCASSLETGNSNQPQHFGDGTRLSIL.

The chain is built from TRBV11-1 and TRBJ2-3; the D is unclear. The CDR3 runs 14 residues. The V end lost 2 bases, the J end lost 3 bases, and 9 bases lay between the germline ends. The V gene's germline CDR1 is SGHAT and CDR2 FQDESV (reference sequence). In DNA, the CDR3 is TGTGCCAGCAGCTTAACCCCTACTACAGATACGCAGTATTTT. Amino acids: CASSLTPTTDTQYF.

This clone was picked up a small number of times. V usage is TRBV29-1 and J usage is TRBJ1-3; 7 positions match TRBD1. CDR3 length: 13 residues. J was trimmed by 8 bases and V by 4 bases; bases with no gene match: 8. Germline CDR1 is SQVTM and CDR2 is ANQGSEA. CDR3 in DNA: TGCAGCGTTGTGGTGACAGGGAAACACACCATATATTTT. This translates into CSVVVTGKHTIYF.

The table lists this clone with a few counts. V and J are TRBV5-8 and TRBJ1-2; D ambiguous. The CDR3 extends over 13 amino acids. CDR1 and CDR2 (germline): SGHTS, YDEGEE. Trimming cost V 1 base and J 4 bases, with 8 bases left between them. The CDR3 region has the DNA TGTGCCAGCAGCTTGCAGAACCCCTATGGCTACACCTTC. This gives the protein CASSLQNPYGYTF. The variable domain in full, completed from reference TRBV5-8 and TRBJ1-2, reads EAGVTQSPTHLIKTRGQQATLRCSPISGHTSVYWYQQALGLGLQFLLWYDEGEERNRGNFPPRFSGRQFPNYSSELNVNALELEDSALYLCASSLQNPYGYTFGSGTRLTVV.

CDR3 in DNA: TGTGCCAGCAGCTCATACAGGGTTTCCGAGCAGTACTTC. It yields the protein CASSSYRVSEQYF. The chain joins TRBV7-2 to TRBJ2-7; maybe TRBD1 (6 bases). The ends were cut back, 4 bases at V and 6 bases at J, with 13 bases in the middle. This CDR3 has 13 amino acids. The germline V gene encodes CDR1 SGHTA and CDR2 FQGNSA.

The CDR3 here is CASGAGRSGELFF. The DNA of the CDR3 is TGTGCCAGCGGGGCAGGGCGTTCCGGGGAGCTGTTTTTT. The V gene is TRBV27, the J gene TRBJ2-2; a possible D gene is TRBD1 (5 bases). CDR1 is MNHEY, CDR2 SMNVEV, per germline (reference sequence). This CDR3 spans 13 amino acids. The V end lost 8 bases, the J end lost 6 bases, and 13 bases lay between the germline ends.

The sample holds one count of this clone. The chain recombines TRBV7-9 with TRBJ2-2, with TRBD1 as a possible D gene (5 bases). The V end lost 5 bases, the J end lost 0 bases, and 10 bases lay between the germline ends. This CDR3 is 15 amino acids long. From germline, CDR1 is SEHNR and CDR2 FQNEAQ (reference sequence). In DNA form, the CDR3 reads TGTGCCAGCAGCCCAGGACACTCGAACACCGGGGAGCTGTTTTTT. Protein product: CASSPGHSNTGELFF.

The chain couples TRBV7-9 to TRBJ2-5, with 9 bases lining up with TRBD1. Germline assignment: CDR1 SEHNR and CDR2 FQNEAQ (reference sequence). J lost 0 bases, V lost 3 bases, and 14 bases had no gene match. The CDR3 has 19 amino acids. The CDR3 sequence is CASSLMFPSGTGYQETQYF. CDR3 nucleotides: TGTGCCAGCAGCTTGATGTTTCCAAGCGGGACAGGGTACCAAGAGACCCAGTACTTC.

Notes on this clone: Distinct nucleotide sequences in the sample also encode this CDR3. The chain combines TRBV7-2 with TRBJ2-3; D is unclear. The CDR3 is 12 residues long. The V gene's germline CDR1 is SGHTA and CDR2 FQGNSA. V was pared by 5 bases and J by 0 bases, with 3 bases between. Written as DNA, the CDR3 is TGTGCCAGCAGCCCTAGCACAGATACGCAGTATTTT. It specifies CASSPSTDTQYF.

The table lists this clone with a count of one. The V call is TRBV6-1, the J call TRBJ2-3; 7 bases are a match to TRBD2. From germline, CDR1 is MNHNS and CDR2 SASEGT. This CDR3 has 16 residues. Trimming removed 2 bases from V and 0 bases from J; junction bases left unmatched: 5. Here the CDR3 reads CASSEWGSGSTDTQYF. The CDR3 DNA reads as TGTGCCAGCAGTGAATGGGGTAGCGGGAGCACAGATACGCAGTATTTT.

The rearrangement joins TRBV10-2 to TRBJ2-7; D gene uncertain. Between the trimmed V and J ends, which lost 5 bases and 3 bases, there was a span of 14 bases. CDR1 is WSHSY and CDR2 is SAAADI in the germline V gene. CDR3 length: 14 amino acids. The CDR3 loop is CASSMSATNYEQYV. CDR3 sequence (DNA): TGCGCCAGCAGTATGAGTGCAACTAACTACGAGCAGTACGTC.

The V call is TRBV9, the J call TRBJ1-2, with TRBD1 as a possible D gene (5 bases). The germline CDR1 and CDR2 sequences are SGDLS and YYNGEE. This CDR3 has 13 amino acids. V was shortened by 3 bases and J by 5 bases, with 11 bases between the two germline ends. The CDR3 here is CASSAAGGYGYTF. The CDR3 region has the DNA TGTGCCAGCAGCGCCGCGGGGGGGTATGGCTACACCTTC. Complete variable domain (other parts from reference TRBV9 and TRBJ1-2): DSGVTQTPKHLITATGQRVTLRCSPRSGDLSVYWYQQSLDQGLQFLIQYYNGEERAKGNILERFSAQQFPDLHSELNLSSLELGDSALYFCASSAAGGYGYTFGSGTRLTVV.

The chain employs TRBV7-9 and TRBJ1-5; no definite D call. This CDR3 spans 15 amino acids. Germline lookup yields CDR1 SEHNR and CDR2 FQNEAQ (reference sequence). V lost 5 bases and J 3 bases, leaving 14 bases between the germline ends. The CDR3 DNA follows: TGTGCCAGCAGCCCCGGCGGGAGGGACAATCAGCCCCAGCATTTT. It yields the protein CASSPGGRDNQPQHF.

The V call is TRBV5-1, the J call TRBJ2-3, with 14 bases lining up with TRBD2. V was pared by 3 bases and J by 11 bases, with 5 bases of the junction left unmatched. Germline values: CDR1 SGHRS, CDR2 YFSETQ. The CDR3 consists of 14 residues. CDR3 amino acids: CASSSGTSGGKQYF. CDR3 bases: TGCGCCAGCAGCTCCGGGACTAGCGGGGGTAAGCAGTATTTT.